The clone carrying this TCR beta chain was picked up a small number of times. What it recognizes is unknown. The sample belongs to a study of post-analysis software for immune sequencing data. Libraries were made from TCR beta cDNA, and they carried unique molecular identifiers. T cells numbering 1 to 10 million yielded cDNA molecules that totaled approximately 500,000. TCRdb analysed the PCR reads with MiXCR anew, one entry per CDR3 protein. The profile shows roughly 650,000 distinct CDR3 sequences, approximately 59% of them singletons. Study-level findings and limits: Diversity measured as normalized Chao1 was significantly lower in multiple sclerosis patients than in controls.

The sample comprised blood. This receptor was obtained from a girl aged 2 to 9 with multiple sclerosis.

In nucleotides, the CDR3 is TGTGCCGGCTACGGGACAGGGGTAAATGAGCAGTTCTTC. This codes for CAGYGTGVNEQFF. This chain joins TRBV18 and TRBJ2-1; 10 nucleotides agree with TRBD1. Germline trimming cut 11 bases from V and 7 bases from J; bases unmatched to any gene: 8. This CDR3 spans 13 amino acids. Germline CDR1 and CDR2: KGHSH and LQKENI.